This is a list of T cell receptor beta chains from one sample in a study of cytomegalovirus exposure and HLA in healthy donors. Sequenced by immunoSEQ multiplex PCR; TCRdb stores in-frame clones only, minus some. The sample carries around 92,000 clones, approximately 75% recorded once. The sequenced sample consisted of PBMCs. These receptors were taken from a female donor in good health and CMV-seropositive. Both conserved end residues are part of each CDR3. Each record gives: J gene, D gene, V gene, clone size, CDR3 protein, CDR3 DNA. A D gene is named only where the DNA matches it firmly. For some rows the clone size is stated as once, few or many, or as a class when expanded; others skip it.

TRBJ2-3,NA,TRBV5-8,NA,CASSSEGDQSTDTQYF,TGTGCCAGCAGCTCCGAGGGGGACCAGAGCACAGATACGCAGTATTTT
TRBJ1-1,TRBD1,TRBV28,few,CASSLGGGYQNTEAFF,TGTGCCAGCAGTTTAGGAGGGGGCTACCAGAACACTGAAGCTTTCTTT
TRBJ2-1,TRBD1,TRBV10-3,NA,CAISERDRAYNEQFF,TGTGCCATCAGTGAACGGGACAGGGCCTACAATGAGCAGTTCTTC
TRBJ2-7,NA,TRBV6-1,NA,CASSENRGFYEQYF,TGTGCCAGCAGTGAAAACCGGGGATTCTACGAGCAGTACTTC
TRBJ2-4,TRBD1,TRBV19,NA,CASSPHTTGGLGKGKNIQYF,TGTGCCAGTAGTCCCCACACCACAGGGGGCCTGGGGAAGGGCAAAAACATTCAGTACTTC
TRBJ1-1,NA,TRBV29-1,NA,CSGRRQVDTEAFF,TGCAGCGGGCGCAGGCAAGTGGACACTGAAGCTTTCTTT
TRBJ2-3,NA,TRBV29-1,NA,CSVGATRSNTQYF,TGCAGCGTTGGAGCCACGAGGTCCAATACGCAGTATTTT
TRBJ2-7,NA,TRBV18,NA,CASSRDFPYEQYF,TGTGCCAGCTCTCGGGACTTCCCCTACGAGCAGTACTTC
TRBJ1-5,NA,TRBV5-6,NA,CASRIRAGGSNQPQHF,TGTGCCAGCAGAATCAGGGCGGGGGGAAGCAATCAGCCCCAGCATTTT
TRBJ1-2,TRBD1,TRBV9,NA,CASNYGTGGGYGYTF,TGTGCCAGCAATTACGGGACAGGGGGAGGCTATGGCTACACCTTC
TRBJ2-4,NA,TRBV9,NA,CASSVGLGDIQYF,TGTGCCAGCAGCGTAGGCCTTGGAGACATTCAGTACTTC
TRBJ2-7,NA,TRBV6-5,few,CASSNQYEQYF,TGTGCCAGCAGTAACCAGTACGAGCAGTACTTC
TRBJ2-7,NA,TRBV5-4,NA,CASSPFRGDIYEQYF,TGTGCCAGCAGCCCTTTTAGGGGCGACATCTACGAGCAGTACTTC
TRBJ2-3,NA,TRBV5-4,once,CASSLGVARSTDTQYF,TGTGCCAGCAGCTTGGGGGTAGCGCGAAGCACAGATACGCAGTATTTT
TRBJ2-2,TRBD1,TRBV7-3,NA,CASSLTRQGAGTGELFF,TGTGCCAGCAGCTTAACGAGACAGGGGGCTGGTACCGGGGAGCTGTTTTTT
TRBJ2-7,TRBD2,TRBV6-5,few,CASTPPAGGRNEQYF,TGTGCCAGCACCCCTCCAGCGGGGGGGCGGAACGAGCAGTACTTC
TRBJ2-1,NA,TRBV7-2,few,CASSLLPGHNEQFF,TGTGCCAGCAGCTTACTCCCAGGCCACAATGAGCAGTTCTTC
TRBJ1-2,NA,TRBV27,once,CASSLSGARGYTF,TGTGCCAGCAGTTTATCAGGGGCGAGGGGCTACACCTTC
TRBJ1-4,NA,TRBV18,NA,CASSPPGREANEKLFF,TGTGCCAGCTCACCACCAGGGAGGGAAGCTAATGAAAAACTGTTTTTT
TRBJ2-1,TRBD1,TRBV7-7,NA,CASSQGQAEPYNEQFF,TGTGCTAGCAGCCAGGGACAGGCGGAACCCTACAATGAGCAGTTCTTC
TRBJ2-3,TRBD2,TRBV7-7,NA,CASSLENLAGYSTDTQYF,TGTGCTAGCAGCTTAGAAAACCTAGCGGGGTATAGCACAGATACGCAGTATTTT
TRBJ1-2,NA,TRBV6-5,once,CASSLDRMLYGYTF,TGTGCCAGCAGCCTAGACAGAATGTTATATGGCTACACCTTC
TRBJ2-2,NA,TRBV28,NA,CASSPLDRLGELFF,TGTGCCAGCAGCCCGCTAGACAGGCTCGGGGAGCTGTTTTTT
TRBJ1-6,TRBD1,TRBV28,few,CASKFGQANSPLHF,TGTGCCAGCAAGTTTGGACAGGCCAATTCACCCCTCCACTTT
TRBJ2-3,TRBD2,TRBV30,NA,CAWARGLGTDTQYF,TGTGCCTGGGCCCGGGGACTAGGCACAGATACGCAGTATTTT
TRBJ1-6,NA,TRBV19,NA,CASHDSLNSPLHF,TGTGCCAGTCATGACAGCCTAAATTCACCCCTCCACTTT
TRBJ2-7,NA,TRBV18,NA,CASSDQGYEQYF,TGTGCCAGCTCAGACCAGGGCTACGAGCAGTACTTC
TRBJ2-7,NA,TRBV18,NA,CASSPGGNSYEQYF,TGTGCCAGCTCACCCGGCGGCAACTCCTACGAGCAGTACTTC
TRBJ1-2,TRBD1,TRBV12-5,NA,CASGLRRTGADYGYTF,TGTGCTAGTGGTCTCCGTCGGACAGGGGCAGACTATGGCTACACCTTC
TRBJ1-4,NA,TRBV28,few,CASSLARVAEKLFF,TGTGCCAGCAGTTTAGCCCGGGTTGCAGAAAAACTGTTTTTT
TRBJ2-1,NA,TRBV7-2,NA,CASSLDFTNEQFF,TGTGCCAGCAGCTTAGACTTTACCAATGAGCAGTTCTTC
TRBJ1-5,NA,TRBV28,NA,CASNLQGYSNQPQHF,TGTGCCAGCAATCTACAGGGTTATAGCAATCAGCCCCAGCATTTT
TRBJ1-1,NA,TRBV4-2,NA,CASSQDPGNTEAFF,TGTGCCAGCAGCCAAGATCCGGGTAACACTGAAGCTTTCTTT
TRBJ2-1,NA,TRBV10-1,once,CASSEEVMGYNEQFF,TGCGCCAGCAGTGAGGAGGTTATGGGCTACAATGAGCAGTTCTTC
TRBJ1-1,NA,TRBV7-8,few,CATRQGNTEAFF,TGTGCGACCAGGCAGGGTAACACTGAAGCTTTCTTT
TRBJ1-4,NA,TRBV6-5,NA,CASSYSGRPNEKLFF,TGTGCCAGCAGTTACTCGGGGAGGCCTAATGAAAAACTGTTTTTT
TRBJ1-1,NA,TRBV28,NA,CASSPGGRRFTEAFF,TGTGCCAGCAGCCCGGGGGGCAGGAGGTTCACTGAAGCTTTCTTT
TRBJ2-3,TRBD1,TRBV14,NA,CASSQAGGTTQYF,TGTGCCAGCAGCCAGGCAGGGGGCACTACGCAGTATTTT
TRBJ1-5,NA,TRBV7-2,NA,CASSLGWRGEGQPQHF,TGTGCCAGCAGCTTAGGATGGCGAGGGGAGGGTCAGCCCCAGCATTTT
TRBJ2-7,TRBD2,TRBV6-5,once,CASSYRGLAGDQQYF,TGTGCCAGCAGTTACCGTGGACTAGCGGGGGACCAGCAGTACTTC
TRBJ1-2,TRBD1,TRBV11-2,NA,CASSVTGGPTYGYTF,TGTGCCAGCAGCGTTACAGGGGGGCCGACCTATGGCTACACCTTC
TRBJ2-7,TRBD1,TRBV28,once,CASSTGGWDEQYF,TGTGCCAGCAGTACAGGGGGTTGGGACGAGCAGTACTTC
TRBJ2-2,NA,TRBV19,NA,CASSTDRLLGELFF,TGTGCCAGTAGTACAGACAGGTTACTCGGGGAGCTGTTTTTT
TRBJ2-7,TRBD1,TRBV7-2,NA,CASSSPGTAFKEQYF,TGTGCCAGCAGCTCTCCCGGGACAGCCTTCAAAGAGCAGTACTTC
TRBJ2-7,NA,TRBV7-2,NA,CASSLARQSYEQYF,TGTGCCAGCAGCTTAGCGAGACAGTCCTACGAGCAGTACTTC
TRBJ2-2,NA,TRBV30,few,CASTDPGRNTGELFF,TGTGCCTCCACAGATCCCGGGAGAAACACCGGGGAGCTGTTTTTT
TRBJ1-2,TRBD1,TRBV2,NA,CASSWDRANYGYTF,TGTGCCAGCAGCTGGGACAGGGCAAACTATGGCTACACCTTC
TRBJ1-5,TRBD1,TRBV6-5,NA,CASSWDRDNQPQHF,TGTGCCAGCAGTTGGGACAGAGATAATCAGCCCCAGCATTTT
TRBJ2-3,TRBD2,TRBV7-2,NA,CASSFRLAGATDTQYF,TGTGCCAGCAGCTTTAGGCTAGCGGGGGCCACAGATACGCAGTATTTT
TRBJ2-7,NA,TRBV10-2,few,CASSVTLAEQYF,TGCGCCAGCAGTGTGACTCTAGCGGAGCAGTACTTC
TRBJ2-4,NA,TRBV30,few,CAWSVLQGAKNIQYF,TGTGCCTGGAGTGTATTGCAGGGGGCCAAAAACATTCAGTACTTC
TRBJ1-6,NA,TRBV6-1,NA,CASSGRENNSPLHF,TGTGCCAGCAGTGGCCGGGAAAATAATTCACCCCTCCACTTT
TRBJ1-2,TRBD1,TRBV5-4,NA,CASRPADRGGGYTF,TGTGCCAGCAGGCCGGCGGACAGGGGAGGCGGCTACACCTTC
TRBJ2-5,NA,TRBV19,once,CASSINPPSAGETQYF,TGTGCCAGTAGTATAAACCCCCCTAGCGCCGGGGAGACCCAGTACTTC
TRBJ2-2,NA,TRBV6-1,few,CASSVSRGRGKTGELFF,TGTGCCAGCAGTGTGAGCCGTGGCAGGGGAAAAACCGGGGAGCTGTTTTTT
TRBJ2-7,NA,TRBV4-1,NA,CASSQDRVAHEQYF,TGCGCCAGCAGCCAAGACAGGGTGGCCCACGAGCAGTACTTC
TRBJ1-1,NA,TRBV28,NA,CASRPQGWDAGAFF,TGTGCCAGCAGGCCACAGGGTTGGGATGCCGGGGCTTTCTTT
TRBJ2-3,TRBD2,TRBV30,NA,CAWLAGPTRTDTQYF,TGTGCCTGGTTAGCGGGACCTACACGCACAGATACGCAGTATTTT
TRBJ1-5,TRBD1,TRBV7-8,NA,CASSRITLAQGDSNQPQHF,TGTGCCAGCAGCCGGATAACCCTCGCTCAGGGGGATAGCAATCAGCCCCAGCATTTT